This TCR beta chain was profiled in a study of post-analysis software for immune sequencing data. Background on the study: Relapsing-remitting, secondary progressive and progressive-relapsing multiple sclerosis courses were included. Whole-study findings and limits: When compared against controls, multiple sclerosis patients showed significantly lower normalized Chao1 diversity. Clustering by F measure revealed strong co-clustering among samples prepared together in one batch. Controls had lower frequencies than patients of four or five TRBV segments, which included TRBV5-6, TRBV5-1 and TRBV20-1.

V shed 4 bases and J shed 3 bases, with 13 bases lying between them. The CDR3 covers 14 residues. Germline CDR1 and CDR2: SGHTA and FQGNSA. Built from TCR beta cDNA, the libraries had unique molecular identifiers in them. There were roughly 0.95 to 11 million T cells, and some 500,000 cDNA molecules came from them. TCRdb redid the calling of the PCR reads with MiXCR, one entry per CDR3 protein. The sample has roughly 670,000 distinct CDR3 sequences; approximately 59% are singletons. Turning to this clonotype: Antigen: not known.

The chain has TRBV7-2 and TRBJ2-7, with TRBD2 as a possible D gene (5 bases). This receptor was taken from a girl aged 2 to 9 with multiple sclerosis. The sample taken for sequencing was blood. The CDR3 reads CASSYWTRSYEQYF. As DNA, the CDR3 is TGTGCCAGCAGCTATTGGACTCGCAGCTACGAGCAGTACTTC.